Below are 22 T cell receptor beta chains sequenced from a single sample in a study of identical twins. TCRdb analysed the 5' RACE reads with MiXCR anew, one entry per CDR3 protein. Here the sample spans 500,000 or so distinct CDR3 sequences, roughly an eighth being singletons. These data were also reused for a study on yellow fever vaccine responses in identical twins.

Material for sequencing was CD4+ T cells sorted from blood. Receptors originate from a woman between 18 and 30 years old in good health.

The rearrangement uses TRBV19 and TRBJ2-2; 8 bases are a match to TRBD2. Trimming took 9 bases from V and 0 from J; bases not matched to a gene: 3. This CDR3 has 14 amino acids. Germline assignment: CDR1 LNHDA and CDR2 SQIVND (reference sequence). The CDR3 spells CASFSGANTGELFF. The CDR3 DNA sequence: TGTGCCAGCTTTAGCGGGGCGAACACCGGGGAGCTGTTTTTT.

This clonotype was seen many times. The chain links TRBV12-3 or TRBV12-4 to TRBJ1-5; 9 nucleotides line up with TRBD1. Losses at the gene ends were 10 bases for V and 6 bases for J; bases not matched to a gene: 13. The CDR3 contains 15 residues. CDR3 sequence: CATKEGDRDSQPQHF. The CDR3 nucleotides read TGTGCCACGAAGGAGGGGGACAGGGATAGTCAGCCCCAGCATTTT.

J is TRBJ1-2 and V is TRBV7-9; D not certain. CDR3 length: 16 amino acids. Trimming took off 4 bases at V and 1 base at J, with 16 bases between the two ends. Germline assignment: CDR1 SEHNR and CDR2 FQNEAQ (reference sequence). CDR3 sequence: CASSSGGRILNYGYTF. CDR3 nucleotides: TGTGCCAGCAGCTCCGGAGGGCGGATACTTAACTATGGCTACACCTTC.

This clonotype was counted between two and nine times. The chain joins TRBV6-5 to TRBJ2-2; 7 bases map to TRBD2. The CDR3 runs 17 residues. V lost 2 bases to trimming and J lost 2 bases; unmatched junction nucleotides: 8. Germline V gene sequence: CDR1 MNHEY, CDR2 SVGAGI. The CDR3 loop reads CASSYPLGGVNTGELFF. CDR3 DNA sequence: TGTGCCAGCAGTTACCCCTTGGGGGGGGTAAACACCGGGGAGCTGTTTTTT.

The chain links TRBV7-9 to TRBJ2-3; the match to TRBD2 covers 10 bases. This CDR3 has 16 amino acids. Losses at the gene ends were 1 base for V and 2 bases for J; bases not matched to a gene: 3. CDR1 and CDR2 from the germline V gene are SEHNR and FQNEAQ (reference sequence). The CDR3 region is CASSLGSGRATDTQYF. The CDR3 DNA reads as TGTGCCAGCAGCTTAGGGAGCGGGAGGGCCACAGATACGCAGTATTTT. Full variable domain (rest looked up from reference TRBV7-9 and TRBJ2-3): DTGVSQNPRHKITKRGQNVTFRCDPISEHNRLYWYRQTLGQGPEFLTYFQNEAQLEKSRLLSDRFSAERPKGSFSTLEIQRTEQGDSAMYLCASSLGSGRATDTQYFGPGTRLTVL.

This clonotype was seen more than once but under ten times. The rearrangement links TRBV14 to TRBJ1-1; D perhaps matches TRBD1 (5 bases). V lost 4 bases and J 2 bases, leaving 20 bases between the germline ends. The V gene's germline CDR1 is SGHDN and CDR2 FVKESK. This CDR3 contains 17 residues. The CDR3 here is CASSPSDRGHQNTEAFF. The CDR3, as DNA: TGTGCCAGCAGCCCGTCAGATAGAGGACACCAAAACACTGAAGCTTTCTTT.

Ten or more counts support this clonotype. The chain combines TRBV12-3 or TRBV12-4 with TRBJ2-1; 9 nucleotides align to TRBD1. Trimming removed 5 bases from V and 6 bases from J; junction bases left unmatched: 8. This CDR3 spans 15 amino acids. CDR3 sequence reads: CASSPGTGLVNEQFF. Written as DNA, the CDR3 is TGTGCCAGCAGTCCCGGGACAGGGTTGGTCAATGAGCAGTTCTTC.

This sequence joins TRBV7-9 and TRBJ2-1; either TRBD1 or TRBD2 may fit D (5 bases each). The V gene lost 5 bases and the J gene lost 9 bases, with 23 bases spanning the gap. Germline lookup yields CDR1 SEHNR and CDR2 FQNEAQ (reference sequence). This CDR3 has 16 residues. CDR3 sequence (DNA): TGTGCCAGCAGCCGACAGTGGACTGGATTGGGTGGTGAGCAGTTCTTC. It translates to CASSRQWTGLGGEQFF.

This clonotype has only a few counts. This chain connects TRBV3-1 to TRBJ1-2; D gene unclear. Trimming stripped 1 base from V and 8 bases from J, with 17 bases between. Per the germline V gene, CDR1 is LGHDT and CDR2 is YNNKEL (reference sequence). The CDR3 sequence is 15 residues long. The CDR3 sequence is CASSQASGLGGGYTF. The CDR3 DNA sequence: TGTGCCAGCAGCCAAGCTTCTGGGCTGGGCGGAGGCTACACCTTC.

J is TRBJ2-3 and V is TRBV7-2; 7 bases are shared with TRBD1. This CDR3 comprises 17 residues. Trimming at V came to 0 bases and at J to 0 bases, leaving 6 bases not matched to a gene. Looked up from germline, CDR1 is SGHTA and CDR2 is FQGNSA. Here the CDR3 DNA reads TGTGCCAGCAGCTTAGCGGGTGGGACAGCAAGCACAGATACGCAGTATTTT. This translates into CASSLAGGTASTDTQYF.

A word on this clonotype: This may arise from a read error, as a much more abundant clone is one base away. The V gene is TRBV12-3 or TRBV12-4, the J gene TRBJ2-3; 10 bases fit TRBD2. This CDR3 region has 19 residues. CDR3 nucleotides: TGTACCAGCAGTTTGCTAGCGGGAGTCCCATACAGGAGCACAGATACGCAGTATTTT. It encodes CTSSLLAGVPYRSTDTQYF.

The table lists this clonotype with a few counts. The chain couples TRBV2 to TRBJ2-3, with 9 bases matching TRBD2. The J segment lost 7 bases and the V segment lost 1 base, leaving 6 bases of the junction unmatched. CDR3 length equals 15 residues. CDR1 and CDR2 (germline): SNHLY, FYNNEI. In DNA form, the CDR3 reads TGTGCCAGCAGTGAAGTCGCTAGCGGGGTAAATACGCAGTATTTT. This sequence encodes CASSEVASGVNTQYF.

The chain carries TRBV7-9 and TRBJ2-7; D may be TRBD1 (6 bases). In germline, CDR1 is SEHNR, CDR2 FQNEAQ (reference sequence). CDR3 length equals 15 residues. With 5 bases removed from V and 3 bases from J, the gap between germline ends came to 17 bases. The CDR3 DNA is TGTGCCAGCAGCACGCGACAGGCCAAACTCTACGAGCAGTACTTC. Translating gives CASSTRQAKLYEQYF.

The CDR3 DNA reads as TGTGCCAGCAGCTTCACCGGGACAGGGATCTACGAGCAGTACTTC. Its protein is CASSFTGTGIYEQYF. This rearrangement joins TRBV7-2 to TRBJ2-7; 9 bases are a match to TRBD1. Germline CDR1 SGHTA, CDR2 FQGNSA. This CDR3 has 15 residues. Trimming removed 3 bases from V and 3 bases from J; junction bases left unmatched: 6. Using reference TRBV7-2 and TRBJ2-7 for the parts outside the CDR3, the full variable domain is GAGVSQSPSNKVTEKGKDVELRCDPISGHTALYWYRQSLGQGLEFLIYFQGNSAPDKSGLPSDRFSAERTGGSVSTLTIQRTQQEDSAVYLCASSFTGTGIYEQYFGPGTRLTVT.

The chain links TRBV4-2 to TRBJ1-6; the D is unclear. V lost 3 bases and J 5 bases, leaving 11 bases between the germline ends. Germline V CDR1 and CDR2: LGHNA, YNFKEQ. The CDR3 consists of 15 residues. For the CDR3, the DNA is TGTGCCAGCAGCCAGGTATCTGGGAATAATTCACCCCTCCACTTT. Its protein is CASSQVSGNNSPLHF.

This clonotype was found a few times. The genes are TRBV5-1 and TRBJ2-1; TRBD2 is a possible D gene (5 bases). The V gene lost 4 bases and the J gene lost 4 bases, with 12 bases spanning the gap. The CDR3 contains 14 residues. In germline, CDR1 is SGHRS, CDR2 YFSETQ. The CDR3 loop reads CASSDPGSYNEQFF. The CDR3 coding sequence is TGCGCCAGCAGCGACCCGGGGAGTTACAATGAGCAGTTCTTC.

In its sample, this clonotype was seen many times. The chain has TRBV4-3 and TRBJ2-3; 12 bases fit TRBD2. The V and J ends lost 0 bases and 6 bases, in that order; junction bases with no gene match: 10. The CDR3 runs to 18 residues. Germline V gene sequence: CDR1 LGHNA, CDR2 YSLEER. CDR3 sequence: CASSQEPSSSGRADTQYF. CDR3 coding DNA: TGCGCCAGCAGCCAAGAACCCTCATCTAGCGGGAGGGCGGATACGCAGTATTTT.

V usage is TRBV11-2 and J usage is TRBJ1-1; D unresolved. V lost 1 base and J lost 4, with 7 bases in between. Germline V gives CDR1 SGHAT, CDR2 FQNNGV. CDR3 size: 13 residues. The CDR3 DNA reads TGTGCCAGCAGCTTAGCGAGCTTCACTGAAGCTTTCTTT. This gives the protein CASSLASFTEAFF.

This clonotype was counted at least ten times. The chain uses TRBV12-3 or TRBV12-4 and TRBJ1-5; 7 bases agree with TRBD1. There are 15 residues in the CDR3. Germline trimming cut 7 bases from V and 3 bases from J; bases unmatched to any gene: 9. The CDR3 sequence: CASNAGQVVNQPQHF. The CDR3 nucleotides read TGTGCCAGCAATGCCGGACAGGTAGTCAATCAGCCCCAGCATTTT.

In its sample, this clonotype was seen many times. V usage is TRBV10-3 and J usage is TRBJ2-1; 9 nucleotides align to TRBD2. J lost 9 bases, V lost 4 bases, and 10 bases had no gene match. The CDR3 length is 15 residues. Per germline, CDR1 ENHRY and CDR2 SYGVKD. CDR3 sequence reads: CAISGIAGEGGEQFF. The CDR3 DNA reads as TGTGCCATCAGTGGGATAGCGGGAGAAGGGGGTGAGCAGTTCTTC.

The CDR3 is CASSSRTGAMGYNEQFF. In nucleotides, the CDR3 is TGTGCCAGCAGCTCCAGGACAGGGGCGATGGGGTACAATGAGCAGTTCTTC. The chain carries TRBV5-6 and TRBJ2-1; TRBD1 agrees at 9 bases. The CDR3 spans 17 residues. V was clipped by 3 bases and J by 4 bases; unmatched bases: 11. The V gene's germline CDR1 is SGHDT and CDR2 YYEEEE.

The gene calls are TRBV7-9 and TRBJ2-3; tentative D call: TRBD1 (6 bases). The V end lost 1 base, the J end lost 6 bases, and 17 bases lay between the germline ends. CDR1 and CDR2 (germline): SEHNR, FQNEAQ (reference sequence). This CDR3 is 16 amino acids long. As DNA, the CDR3 is TGTGCCAGCAGCTTAGGCCCGGGACACAAAATGGATACGCAGTATTTT. As protein: CASSLGPGHKMDTQYF.